This T cell receptor (beta chain) was identified during a study of CD8 T cells in ankylosing spondylitis. V lost 2 bases, J lost 7 bases, and 7 bases lay in between. This CDR3 spans 12 amino acids. Germline assignment: CDR1 SGHRS and CDR2 YFSETQ. This clonotype was seen more than once but under ten times. Its antigen is not identified. TCR beta libraries were made by quantitative 5'-RACE with molecular barcodes. Each CDR3 protein gets one entry after TCRdb re-called the 5' RACE reads with MiXCR. Among 300,000 to 400,000 distinct CDR3 sequences listed, approximately 22% were seen once. General study points: Disease-linked clones reportedly showed significant enrichment in matched ankylosing spondylitis synovial fluid. Existing reports had already noted some motif variants in reactive arthritis synovial fluid and blood. Seemingly distinctive of ankylosing spondylitis blood was a TCR beta motif formed by eight highly homologous variants.

The receptor comes from a male donor with ankylosing spondylitis or in good health (not recorded which). The chain couples TRBV5-1 to TRBJ2-4; the D is unclear. Sequences were obtained from blood, either unsorted or a sorted T cell fraction (not recorded which). The CDR3 DNA reads as TGCGCCAGCAGCTTTGAAGGTAACATTCAGTACTTC. This gives the protein CASSFEGNIQYF.